Following are 20 T cell receptor beta chains from one sample sequenced in a study of regulatory T cells. The PCR used 52 TRBV and 13 TRBJ primers. Measured with immunoSEQ multiplex PCR; TCRdb has only the in-frame clones, and not every one. Here the sample spans 21,000 or so clones, more than 85% being singletons. Sequencing was performed on CD8+ T cells sorted from blood. Receptors were obtained from a child under 10 years old with CD3G deficiency.

This rearrangement joins TRBV7-9 to TRBJ2-1; D may be TRBD2 (5 bases). V was clipped by 1 base and J by 8 bases, with 12 bases between them. Germline loops: CDR1 SEHNR, CDR2 FQNEAQ (reference sequence). The CDR3 spans 14 residues. The DNA for the CDR3 is TGTGCCAGCAGCTTAGGATTTGGGAGCGATGAGCAGTTCTTC. The encoded protein is CASSLGFGSDEQFF.

The rearrangement joins TRBV28 to TRBJ2-7; 9 bases line up with TRBD2. Germline V gene sequence: CDR1 MDHEN, CDR2 SYDVKM. The CDR3 loop spans 16 amino acids. V lost 4 bases, J lost 3 bases, and 10 bases stayed unmatched. The CDR3 sequence is CASSSVSGSRDYEQYF. Written as DNA, the CDR3 is TGTGCCAGCAGTTCCGTTAGCGGGAGCCGGGACTACGAGCAGTACTTC.

The CDR3 nucleotides read TGTGCCAGCAGTGGACAGGGGGGAACGCGCTCCTACGAGCAGTACTTC. This gives the protein CASSGQGGTRSYEQYF. The rearrangement joins TRBV28 to TRBJ2-7; 10 nucleotides align to TRBD1. V was pared by 5 bases and J by 0 bases, with 7 bases of the junction left unmatched. Germline-derived CDR1 and CDR2 are MDHEN and SYDVKM. The CDR3 length is 16 residues.

V is TRBV28 and J is TRBJ2-7, with 10 bases identical to TRBD1. The V gene end was trimmed by 9 bases and the J gene end by 4 bases; junction bases not matched to a gene: 6. CDR1 and CDR2 from the germline V gene are MDHEN and SYDVKM. There are 13 residues in the CDR3. The CDR3 nucleotides are TGTGCCAGTAAAAGACAGGGGGCGTACGAGCAGTACTTC. Encoded protein: CASKRQGAYEQYF.

The chain recombines TRBV28 with TRBJ1-5; D is uncertain. The CDR3 totals 13 residues. V lost 3 bases and J 3 bases, leaving 6 bases between the germline ends. Germline V gene sequence: CDR1 MDHEN, CDR2 SYDVKM. In DNA form, the CDR3 reads TGTGCCAGCAGTTTTGAGGACAATCAGCCCCAGCATTTT. This translates into CASSFEDNQPQHF.

The V call is TRBV6-1, the J call TRBJ1-1, with no clear D. The V gene lost 0 bases and the J gene lost 3 bases, with 8 bases spanning the gap. CDR3 length equals 14 residues. CDR1 and CDR2 from the germline V gene are MNHNS and SASEGT. The CDR3, as DNA: TGTGCCAGCAGTGAAGCTGGAGGGTACACTGAAGCTTTCTTT. Protein: CASSEAGGYTEAFF.

J is TRBJ2-2 and V is TRBV7-9, with D hard to call. This CDR3 comprises 11 residues. CDR1 SEHNR and CDR2 FQNEAQ come from the germline V gene (reference sequence). The V gene lost 2 bases and the J gene lost 6 bases, with 1 base spanning the gap. The CDR3 nucleotides read TGTGCCAGCAGCTTACCCGGGGAGCTGTTTTTT. Translation: CASSLPGELFF.

The V call is TRBV28, the J call TRBJ2-5; D call uncertain. With the DNA end fitting TRBJ2-7 better, the J assignment may be wrong. Per germline, CDR1 MDHEN and CDR2 SYDVKM. CDR3 length: 12 residues. The CDR3 DNA follows: TGTGCCAGCAAAGGTACCTCCTACGAGCAGTACTTC. It codes for CASKGTSYEQYF.

The chain joins TRBV4-1 to TRBJ2-1; possible D gene TRBD2, 6 bases. The CDR3 has 13 residues. Germline CDR1 is MGHRA and CDR2 is YSYEKL. Trimming took 4 bases from V and 9 from J, leaving 13 bases between them. The CDR3 nucleotides are TGCGCCAGCAGCCCGCGGGGTGGCTTTGAGCAGTTCTTC. Its protein is CASSPRGGFEQFF.

The rearrangement uses TRBV27 and TRBJ1-4; the match to TRBD1 covers 12 bases. Germline values: CDR1 MNHEY, CDR2 SMNVEV (reference sequence). The junction had 6 bases not matched to a gene; V was cut back by 5 bases and J by 11 bases. The CDR3 extends over 14 amino acids. The CDR3 reads CASSIGGQGAKLFF. The DNA of the CDR3 is TGTGCCAGCAGTATTGGGGGACAGGGGGCGAAACTGTTTTTT.

This rearrangement joins TRBV28 to TRBJ1-4; D may be TRBD1 (5 bases). The CDR3 loop spans 13 amino acids. Trimming took 6 bases from V and 4 from J, leaving 9 bases between them. CDR1 and CDR2 from the germline V gene are MDHEN and SYDVKM. CDR3 region: CASRARDNEKLFF. CDR3 DNA: TGTGCCAGCAGGGCCAGGGATAATGAAAAACTGTTTTTT.

Relative to its sample, this clone is large. The rearrangement links TRBV6-1 to TRBJ1-1; possibly TRBD1 for D (5 bases). The germline V gene has CDR1 MNHNS and CDR2 SASEGT. Trimming shortened V by 10 bases and J by 2 bases, and 17 bases separated the two germline ends. The CDR3 loop spans 14 amino acids. The CDR3 DNA reads TGTGCCACCAATGGGGCCGGACATAACACTGAAGCTTTCTTT. This translates into CATNGAGHNTEAFF.

This clone has only one observation. The chain joins TRBV28 to TRBJ2-5, with 9 nucleotides matching TRBD2. Trimming at V came to 6 bases and at J to 5 bases, leaving 7 bases not matched to a gene. Germline V gene sequence: CDR1 MDHEN, CDR2 SYDVKM. This CDR3 comprises 14 residues. CDR3 bases: TGTGCCAGCAGCAATAGCGGGAGTGGTGAGACCCAGTACTTC. This translates into CASSNSGSGETQYF.

The CDR3 here is CASSQAGMGNEQFF. The CDR3 coding sequence is TGTGCCAGCAGCCAGGCAGGGATGGGGAATGAGCAGTTCTTC. The chain employs TRBV14 and TRBJ2-1; D might be TRBD1 (5 bases). The CDR3 contains 14 residues. The ends were cut back, 3 bases at V and 7 bases at J, with 13 bases in the middle. CDR1 SGHDN and CDR2 FVKESK come from the germline V gene.

The rearrangement links TRBV7-9 to TRBJ2-5, with 8 positions matching TRBD1. Losses at the gene ends were 4 bases for V and 2 bases for J; bases not matched to a gene: 12. Germline CDR1 SEHNR, CDR2 FQNEAQ (reference sequence). The CDR3 length is 17 residues. The CDR3 spells CASSSTQSHRGQETQYF. CDR3 DNA: TGTGCCAGCAGCTCAACCCAATCGCACAGGGGGCAAGAGACCCAGTACTTC.

A word on this clone: Other nucleotide sequences in the sample specify the same CDR3. The gene calls are TRBV7-9 and TRBJ2-7, with D hard to call. Deletions cut 6 bases from V and 6 bases from J, with 12 bases between. The CDR3 sequence is 12 residues long. Germline-derived CDR1 and CDR2 are SEHNR and FQNEAQ (reference sequence). CDR3 sequence (DNA): TGTGCCAGCAGTCTAGGACCGGGCGAGCAGTACTTC. Protein sequence: CASSLGPGEQYF. The entire variable domain, with the rest obtained from reference TRBV7-9 and TRBJ2-7, is as follows: DTGVSQNPRHKITKRGQNVTFRCDPISEHNRLYWYRQTLGQGPEFLTYFQNEAQLEKSRLLSDRFSAERPKGSFSTLEIQRTEQGDSAMYLCASSLGPGEQYFGPGTRLTVT.

The genes are TRBV28 and TRBJ2-1, with 8 bases aligning to TRBD1. J lost 8 bases, V lost 4 bases, and 10 bases had no gene match. Per germline, CDR1 MDHEN and CDR2 SYDVKM. The CDR3 has 15 amino acids. The CDR3 DNA follows: TGTGCCAGCAGTTACCGACAGGGGATGGTCGATGAGCAGTTCTTC. Translated, it gives CASSYRQGMVDEQFF.

CDR3 bases: TGCGCCAGCAGCCAAGAAGGGGTATTATCCTCTGGGGCCAACGTCCTGACTTTC. Amino acids: CASSQEGVLSSGANVLTF. The V and J genes are TRBV4-1 and TRBJ2-6, with D possibly being TRBD1 (5 bases). V lost 0 bases to trimming and J lost 0 bases, with 12 bases between them. The germline V gene encodes CDR1 MGHRA and CDR2 YSYEKL. This CDR3 region has 18 residues.

The chain recombines TRBV13 with TRBJ2-1, with D unclear. The V gene lost 0 bases and the J gene lost 2 bases, with 2 bases spanning the gap. This CDR3 is built from 13 residues. CDR1 is PRHDT and CDR2 is FYEKMQ in the germline V gene (reference sequence). The CDR3 region has the DNA TGTGCCAGCAGCTTAGGCGCCTACAATGAGCAGTTCTTC. Residues: CASSLGAYNEQFF.

This clone was seen only once. The chain has TRBV6-1 and TRBJ2-7; the D gene is possibly TRBD2 (7 bases). Trimming took off 2 bases at V and 7 bases at J, with 18 bases between the two ends. CDR3 size: 15 residues. CDR1 is MNHNS and CDR2 is SASEGT in the germline V gene. The chain's CDR3 is CASSEWGGGSWEQYF. The CDR3 DNA sequence: TGTGCCAGCAGTGAATGGGGGGGCGGGAGTTGGGAGCAGTACTTC.